These T cell receptor beta chains were read from a single sample in a study of T cells in Graves' hyperthyroidism and ophthalmopathy. Each CDR3 protein gets one entry after TCRdb re-called the multiplex PCR reads with MiXCR. The table has 450,000 to 600,000 distinct CDR3 sequences, roughly 21% seen once. Sequencing was done on a sample of blood. The receptors here all came from a man aged 35 to 55 with Graves' ophthalmopathy. The CDR3 runs from the conserved cysteine through the conserved F or W. D genes are given only for firm matches. A clone size is listed for some rows: how often the clone was seen (once, few, many), or a class if it is expanded.

j_call: TRBJ2-2
clone_size: many
v_call: TRBV7-8
cdr3_length: 14
d_call: -
cdr3_nt: TGTGCCAGCAGGCCCGAAAGGAACACCGGGGAGCTGTTTTTT
cdr3_aa: CASRPERNTGELFF

j_call: TRBJ1-2
clone_size: -
v_call: TRBV24-1
cdr3_length: 14
d_call: -
cdr3_nt: TGTGCCACCAGTGACCGGGACGGCTTCTATGGCTACACCTTC
cdr3_aa: CATSDRDGFYGYTF

j_call: TRBJ2-1
clone_size: -
v_call: TRBV11-2
cdr3_length: 17
d_call: TRBD2
cdr3_nt: TGTGCCAGCAGCCCCAGCCCCCCGACTAGCGGGGCCAATGAGCAGTTCTTC
cdr3_aa: CASSPSPPTSGANEQFF

j_call: TRBJ2-7
clone_size: once
v_call: TRBV29-1
cdr3_length: 13
d_call: TRBD2
cdr3_nt: TGCAGCGTTGACTCGGGGGGAATCTACGAGCAGTACTTC
cdr3_aa: CSVDSGGIYEQYF

j_call: TRBJ1-6
clone_size: few
v_call: TRBV7-6
cdr3_length: 17
d_call: -
cdr3_nt: TGTGCCAGCAGCTTAGTCGGGGCAGGGATCAATAATTCACCCCTCCACTTT
cdr3_aa: CASSLVGAGINNSPLHF

j_call: TRBJ1-2
clone_size: few
v_call: TRBV7-9
cdr3_length: 13
d_call: -
cdr3_nt: TGTGCCAGCAGCTTATCACCTAACTATGGCTACACCTTC
cdr3_aa: CASSLSPNYGYTF

j_call: TRBJ2-7
clone_size: few
v_call: TRBV4-3
cdr3_length: 15
d_call: -
cdr3_nt: TGCGCCAGCAGCCAAGCCGGGGGAGACTCCTACGAGCAGTACTTC
cdr3_aa: CASSQAGGDSYEQYF

j_call: TRBJ2-3
clone_size: few
v_call: TRBV4-1
cdr3_length: 17
d_call: TRBD1
cdr3_nt: TGCGCCAGCAGCCAAGAAGGGACAGGGAGAAGCACAGATACGCAGTATTTT
cdr3_aa: CASSQEGTGRSTDTQYF

j_call: TRBJ1-1
clone_size: many
v_call: TRBV12-3/TRBV12-4
cdr3_length: 12
d_call: -
cdr3_nt: TGTGCCAGCACTTTAGGGGAAACTGAAGCTTTCTTT
cdr3_aa: CASTLGETEAFF

j_call: TRBJ2-7
clone_size: few
v_call: TRBV6-1
cdr3_length: 16
d_call: -
cdr3_nt: TGTGCCAGCAGCCCAGACTTTCCGAGTAACTCCTACGAGCAGTACTTC
cdr3_aa: CASSPDFPSNSYEQYF

j_call: TRBJ2-4
clone_size: many
v_call: TRBV2
cdr3_length: 17
d_call: TRBD2
cdr3_nt: TGTGCCAGCAGTCCCTCGGGACTACCCTCAGCCAAAAACATTCAGTACTTC
cdr3_aa: CASSPSGLPSAKNIQYF

j_call: TRBJ2-7
clone_size: many
v_call: TRBV28
cdr3_length: 11
d_call: -
cdr3_nt: TGTGCCAGCAGTCCCCTGAGGGAGCAGTACTTC
cdr3_aa: CASSPLREQYF

j_call: TRBJ1-5
clone_size: few
v_call: TRBV6-1
cdr3_length: 15
d_call: TRBD1
cdr3_nt: TGTGCCAGTAAAACCGGGACAGGGGTCAATCAGCCCCAGCATTTT
cdr3_aa: CASKTGTGVNQPQHF

j_call: TRBJ2-7
clone_size: -
v_call: TRBV12-3/TRBV12-4
cdr3_length: 13
d_call: -
cdr3_nt: TGTGCCAGCAGTTTTAGGCTGGGTGACGAGCAGTACTTC
cdr3_aa: CASSFRLGDEQYF

j_call: TRBJ1-1
clone_size: few
v_call: TRBV28
cdr3_length: 15
d_call: -
cdr3_nt: TGTGCCAGCGAGAAGGGGGGAAAACGAGGGACTGAAGCTTTCTTT
cdr3_aa: CASEKGGKRGTEAFF

j_call: TRBJ1-3
clone_size: once
v_call: TRBV7-2
cdr3_length: 19
d_call: -
cdr3_nt: TGTGCCAGCTTTTTACGGCAGGAATCCCCACTTTTCTCTGGAAACACCATATATTTT
cdr3_aa: CASFLRQESPLFSGNTIYF

j_call: TRBJ2-3
clone_size: -
v_call: TRBV20-1
cdr3_length: 14
d_call: -
cdr3_nt: TGCAGTGCTGACAGATGGACCGGTGGAGATACGCAGTATTTT
cdr3_aa: CSADRWTGGDTQYF

j_call: TRBJ2-3
clone_size: many
v_call: TRBV2
cdr3_length: 17
d_call: TRBD2
cdr3_nt: TGTGCCAGCAGTGAAGCGGGCCAGCGGGGGGGCCAAGATACGCAGTATTTT
cdr3_aa: CASSEAGQRGGQDTQYF

j_call: TRBJ1-2
clone_size: many
v_call: TRBV28
cdr3_length: 14
d_call: TRBD1
cdr3_nt: TGTGCCAGCAGTTACTTAGACAGGGGCTATGGCTACACCTTC
cdr3_aa: CASSYLDRGYGYTF

j_call: TRBJ1-1
clone_size: many
v_call: TRBV7-9
cdr3_length: 13
d_call: TRBD1
cdr3_nt: TGTGCCAGCAGCACCCGGACAGGGACGATGGCTTTCTTT
cdr3_aa: CASSTRTGTMAFF

j_call: TRBJ2-5
clone_size: once
v_call: TRBV7-8
cdr3_length: 15
d_call: -
cdr3_nt: TGTGCCAGCAGTTGGAGGGTCAGGGATTTGGAGACCCAGTACTTC
cdr3_aa: CASSWRVRDLETQYF

j_call: TRBJ2-4
clone_size: few
v_call: TRBV18
cdr3_length: 17
d_call: -
cdr3_nt: TGTGCCAGCTCACCTGACCCAGCGAGGTTAGCCAAAAACATTCAGTACTTC
cdr3_aa: CASSPDPARLAKNIQYF

j_call: TRBJ2-3
clone_size: few
v_call: TRBV6-2/TRBV6-3
cdr3_length: 13
d_call: TRBD2
cdr3_nt: TGTGCCAGCAGCCCGCAACTAGCGGGGGGGAAGTATTTT
cdr3_aa: CASSPQLAGGKYF

j_call: TRBJ1-1
clone_size: -
v_call: TRBV30
cdr3_length: 13
d_call: TRBD1
cdr3_nt: TGTGCCTGGAGTAACCAGGGGGGCACTGAAGCTTTCTTT
cdr3_aa: CAWSNQGGTEAFF

j_call: TRBJ2-1
clone_size: few
v_call: TRBV11-2
cdr3_length: 16
d_call: -
cdr3_nt: TGTGCCAGCAGCTCCTCCGGGCCAGCCTTGGGGGATGAGCAGTTCTTC
cdr3_aa: CASSSSGPALGDEQFF

j_call: TRBJ2-2
clone_size: few
v_call: TRBV3-1
cdr3_length: 13
d_call: -
cdr3_nt: TGTGCCAGCAGCCAAGAGACAGGCGGGGAGCTGTTTTTT
cdr3_aa: CASSQETGGELFF

j_call: TRBJ1-1
clone_size: -
v_call: TRBV7-9
cdr3_length: 15
d_call: -
cdr3_nt: TGTGCCAGCAGCTTAAGGGGGTGGTTGAACACTGAAGCTTTCTTT
cdr3_aa: CASSLRGWLNTEAFF

j_call: TRBJ2-7
clone_size: many
v_call: TRBV27
cdr3_length: 15
d_call: -
cdr3_nt: TGTGCCAGCAGTTGGGAGGCAGGGGCGGCCTACGAGCAGTACTTC
cdr3_aa: CASSWEAGAAYEQYF

j_call: TRBJ2-5
clone_size: -
v_call: TRBV5-1
cdr3_length: 16
d_call: TRBD2
cdr3_nt: TGCGCCAGCAGCTTGGGACCGGGGGGGTTGCAAGAGACCCAGTACTTC
cdr3_aa: CASSLGPGGLQETQYF

j_call: TRBJ2-7
clone_size: many
v_call: TRBV27
cdr3_length: 13
d_call: -
cdr3_nt: TGTGCCAGCAGTTTATTCGGGTCTGCCGAGCAGTACTTC
cdr3_aa: CASSLFGSAEQYF

j_call: TRBJ2-4
clone_size: many
v_call: TRBV27
cdr3_length: 14
d_call: -
cdr3_nt: TGTGCCAGCGCTGGTTTGGGGGCCAAAAACATTCAGTACTTC
cdr3_aa: CASAGLGAKNIQYF

j_call: TRBJ2-2
clone_size: few
v_call: TRBV30
cdr3_length: 14
d_call: -
cdr3_nt: TGTGCCTGTCCTAGGACAGTTAACACCGGGGAGCTGTTTTTT
cdr3_aa: CACPRTVNTGELFF

j_call: TRBJ1-2
clone_size: -
v_call: TRBV5-6
cdr3_length: 15
d_call: TRBD1
cdr3_nt: TGTGCCAGCAGCTTGGTTGCAGGGGGCTCGCGCGGCTACACCTTC
cdr3_aa: CASSLVAGGSRGYTF

j_call: TRBJ1-2
clone_size: -
v_call: TRBV5-1
cdr3_length: 13
d_call: -
cdr3_nt: TGCGCCAGCAGCCCAGGGGAGAGCTATGGCTACACCTTC
cdr3_aa: CASSPGESYGYTF

j_call: TRBJ2-7
clone_size: -
v_call: TRBV7-9
cdr3_length: 15
d_call: -
cdr3_nt: TGTGCCGGCAGCGGGCAGGGGGTATATGCATACGAGCAGTACTTC
cdr3_aa: CAGSGQGVYAYEQYF

j_call: TRBJ2-7
clone_size: many
v_call: TRBV12-3/TRBV12-4
cdr3_length: 13
d_call: -
cdr3_nt: TGTGCCAGCAGTTCTCGCAGGGGCCACGAGCAGTACTTC
cdr3_aa: CASSSRRGHEQYF

j_call: TRBJ1-1
clone_size: many
v_call: TRBV12-3/TRBV12-4
cdr3_length: 14
d_call: TRBD1
cdr3_nt: TGTGCCAGCAGTTCGGACAGGGGGAGTACTGAAGCTTTCTTT
cdr3_aa: CASSSDRGSTEAFF

j_call: TRBJ2-3
clone_size: -
v_call: TRBV6-2/TRBV6-3
cdr3_length: 16
d_call: -
cdr3_nt: TGTGCCAGCAGTACCGAGGAGGCACCCGGCACAGATACGCAGTATTTT
cdr3_aa: CASSTEEAPGTDTQYF

j_call: TRBJ1-2
clone_size: -
v_call: TRBV11-2
cdr3_length: 15
d_call: -
cdr3_nt: TGTGCCAGCAGCTTAGGCCCCCTTGGGAACTATGGCTACACCTTC
cdr3_aa: CASSLGPLGNYGYTF

j_call: TRBJ2-6
clone_size: many
v_call: TRBV11-1
cdr3_length: 16
d_call: TRBD2
cdr3_nt: TGTGCCAGCAGCTGGGCGGGAGGGCCTGGGGCCAACGTCCTGACTTTC
cdr3_aa: CASSWAGGPGANVLTF

j_call: TRBJ2-3
clone_size: few
v_call: TRBV4-2
cdr3_length: 15
d_call: TRBD2
cdr3_nt: TGTGCCAGCAGCCACGGGACTAGCGGGGGGGTTACGCAGTATTTT
cdr3_aa: CASSHGTSGGVTQYF

j_call: TRBJ1-2
clone_size: many
v_call: TRBV5-1
cdr3_length: 14
d_call: -
cdr3_nt: TGCGCCAGCAGCTTGGCGGGGGGCAACTATGGCTACACCTTC
cdr3_aa: CASSLAGGNYGYTF

j_call: TRBJ2-3
clone_size: few
v_call: TRBV7-8
cdr3_length: 16
d_call: -
cdr3_nt: TGTGCCAGCAGCTCCCAGGGTAGTTATAGCACAGATACGCAGTATTTT
cdr3_aa: CASSSQGSYSTDTQYF

j_call: TRBJ2-7
clone_size: many
v_call: TRBV5-8
cdr3_length: 14
d_call: -
cdr3_nt: TGTGCCAGCAGCTCACAGGGCCTCTCCTACGAGCAGTACTTC
cdr3_aa: CASSSQGLSYEQYF

j_call: TRBJ2-1
clone_size: -
v_call: TRBV12-3/TRBV12-4
cdr3_length: 14
d_call: TRBD2
cdr3_nt: TGTGCCAGCAGTCTCACTAGCGGGGGGGCCAATAGGTTCTTC
cdr3_aa: CASSLTSGGANRFF

j_call: TRBJ2-5
clone_size: few
v_call: TRBV29-1
cdr3_length: 15
d_call: TRBD2
cdr3_nt: TGCAGCTCCCGGGGACTAGCGGGGGCCAGGGAGACCCAGTACTTC
cdr3_aa: CSSRGLAGARETQYF

j_call: TRBJ1-6
clone_size: -
v_call: TRBV15
cdr3_length: 15
d_call: -
cdr3_nt: TGTGCCACCAGCAGAGATAAGCGGGAAGTTTCACCCTTCCACTTT
cdr3_aa: CATSRDKREVSPFHF

j_call: TRBJ1-3
clone_size: -
v_call: TRBV6-9
cdr3_length: 16
d_call: TRBD1
cdr3_nt: TGTGCCAGCAGCTACGGACAGGGAGTCTCTGGAAACACCATATATTTT
cdr3_aa: CASSYGQGVSGNTIYF

j_call: TRBJ1-2
clone_size: -
v_call: TRBV13
cdr3_length: 13
d_call: -
cdr3_nt: TGTGCCAGCAGCTTAACAGGTTACGGTGGCTACACCTTC
cdr3_aa: CASSLTGYGGYTF

j_call: TRBJ1-1
clone_size: many
v_call: TRBV6-2/TRBV6-3
cdr3_length: 11
d_call: -
cdr3_nt: TGTGCCAGCAGTCAAAGGACTGAAGCTTTCTTT
cdr3_aa: CASSQRTEAFF

j_call: TRBJ1-5
clone_size: few
v_call: TRBV18
cdr3_length: 14
d_call: -
cdr3_nt: TGTGCCAGCTCATCCAGGGAGGGCAATCAGCCCCAGCATTTT
cdr3_aa: CASSSREGNQPQHF

j_call: TRBJ2-1
clone_size: -
v_call: TRBV7-3
cdr3_length: 16
d_call: -
cdr3_nt: TGTGCCAGCAGCTTAGAATCGAGAGAACCCTACAATGAGCAGTTCTTC
cdr3_aa: CASSLESREPYNEQFF

j_call: TRBJ2-7
clone_size: few
v_call: TRBV10-3
cdr3_length: 15
d_call: TRBD2
cdr3_nt: TGTGCCATCACGACTGAGACGGGAGGGCCCTACGAGCAGTACTTC
cdr3_aa: CAITTETGGPYEQYF

j_call: TRBJ2-7
clone_size: few
v_call: TRBV7-2
cdr3_length: 13
d_call: -
cdr3_nt: TGTGCCAGCAGCTCCCGATTGGGCTACGAGCAGTACTTC
cdr3_aa: CASSSRLGYEQYF

j_call: TRBJ1-2
clone_size: few
v_call: TRBV6-1
cdr3_length: 12
d_call: TRBD1
cdr3_nt: TGTGCCAGCAATACAGGGGAACATGGCTACACCTTC
cdr3_aa: CASNTGEHGYTF